The clone carrying this T cell receptor beta chain was seen only a few times. Its target is unknown. The sample originates from a study of vaccination and CD4 T cells after COVID-19. Background on the study: The stimulus for the cells was overlapping spike peptides derived from SARS-CoV-2, HCoV-NL63, HCoV-OC43 and HCoV-229E. The study, taken as a whole, reports: Reactive clonotype counts went from median approximately 20 after infection to about 37 after vaccination, nonsignificantly.

CD4+ T cells that had been cultured provided DNA sequenced with the Oncomine TCR Beta short-read assay. TCRdb recomputed calls from the PCR reads with MiXCR, one row per CDR3 protein. This sample carries approximately 10,000 distinct CDR3 sequences, approximately 57% of them seen once, and the ten largest clones take approximately 9%. Described treatment: approximately 10-day PBMC culture with coronavirus spike peptide pools or control peptides (ViraFEST assay). The PCR-positive dates, March through December 2020, came before the US Alpha, Beta and Delta variants. The receptor comes from a human donor who had recovered from COVID-19. Specimen: CD4+ T cells from blood, cultured in vitro.

CDR3 bases: TGTGCCAGCAGCTGGGGACAACTTCAGCCCCAGCATTTT. The encoded protein is CASSWGQLQPQHF. The V and J genes are TRBV6-1 and TRBJ1-5; D may be TRBD1 (6 bases). Germline V CDR1 and CDR2: MNHNS, SASEGT. This CDR3 is built from 13 residues. Trimming pared 6 bases from V and 6 bases from J, leaving 12 bases between.